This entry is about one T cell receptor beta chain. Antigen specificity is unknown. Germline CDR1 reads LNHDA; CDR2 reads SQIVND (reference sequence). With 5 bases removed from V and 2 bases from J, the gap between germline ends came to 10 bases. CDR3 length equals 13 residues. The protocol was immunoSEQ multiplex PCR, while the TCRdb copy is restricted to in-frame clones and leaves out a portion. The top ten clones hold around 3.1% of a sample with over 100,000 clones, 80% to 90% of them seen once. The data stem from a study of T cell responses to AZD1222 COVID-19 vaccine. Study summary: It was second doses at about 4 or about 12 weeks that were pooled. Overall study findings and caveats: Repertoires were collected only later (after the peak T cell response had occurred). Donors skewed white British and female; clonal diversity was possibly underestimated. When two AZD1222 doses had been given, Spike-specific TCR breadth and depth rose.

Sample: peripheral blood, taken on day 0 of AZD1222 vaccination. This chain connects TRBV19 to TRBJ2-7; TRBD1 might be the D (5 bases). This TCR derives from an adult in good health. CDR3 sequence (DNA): TGTGCCAGTAGTCCAGGACACCCCTACGAGCAGTACTTC. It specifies CASSPGHPYEQYF.